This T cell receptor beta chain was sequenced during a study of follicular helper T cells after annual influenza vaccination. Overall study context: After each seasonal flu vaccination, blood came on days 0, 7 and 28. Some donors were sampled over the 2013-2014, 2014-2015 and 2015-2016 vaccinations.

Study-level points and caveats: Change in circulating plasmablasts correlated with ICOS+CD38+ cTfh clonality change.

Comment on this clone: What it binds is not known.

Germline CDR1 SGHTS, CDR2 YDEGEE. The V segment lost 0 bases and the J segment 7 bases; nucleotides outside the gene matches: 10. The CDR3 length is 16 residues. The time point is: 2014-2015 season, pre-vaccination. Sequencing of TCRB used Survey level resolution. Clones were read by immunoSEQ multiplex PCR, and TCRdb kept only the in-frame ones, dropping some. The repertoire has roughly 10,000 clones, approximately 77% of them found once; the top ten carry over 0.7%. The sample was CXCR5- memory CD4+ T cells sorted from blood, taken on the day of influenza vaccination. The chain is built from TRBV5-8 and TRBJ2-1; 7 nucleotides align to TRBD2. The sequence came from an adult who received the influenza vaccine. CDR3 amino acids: CASSLGAKRGINEQFF. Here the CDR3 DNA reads TGTGCCAGCAGCTTGGGGGCAAAGCGGGGTATTAATGAGCAGTTCTTC.